A single sample is the source of the 27 T cell receptor beta chains below, sequenced in a study of identical twins. MiXCR, run by TCRdb on the 5' RACE reads, gives a single entry per CDR3 protein. The sample records about 210,000 distinct CDR3 sequences, around 10% being singletons. The specimen was memory (CD45RO+) T cells sorted from blood. These TCRs come from a woman between 18 and 29 years old in good health.

The rearrangement links TRBV12-3 or TRBV12-4 to TRBJ2-1; D ambiguous. Trimming shortened V by 6 bases and J by 15 bases, and 18 bases separated the two germline ends. The CDR3 is 12 residues long. The CDR3 protein is CASSPSLSSRFF. CDR3 DNA sequence: TGTGCCAGCAGCCCCTCTTTGAGCAGTCGGTTCTTC.

The gene calls are TRBV27 and TRBJ1-1; a weak D match, TRBD1 (6 bases). Trimming removed 5 bases from V and 0 bases from J, with 16 bases in between. The CDR3 is 16 residues long. CDR1 MNHEY and CDR2 SMNVEV come from the germline V gene (reference sequence). The CDR3 DNA follows: TGTGCCAGCAGTCGGGGGGGGGCCCCTCTGAACACTGAAGCTTTCTTT. Protein: CASSRGGAPLNTEAFF.

In its sample, this clonotype was seen many times. The V call is TRBV7-2, the J call TRBJ2-1, with D possibly matching TRBD1 (5 bases). The CDR3 length is 16 residues. The V gene's germline CDR1 is SGHTA and CDR2 FQGNSA. Trimming removed 2 bases from V and 4 bases from J, with 15 bases in between. CDR3 sequence: CASSLTQGTGYNEQFF. The CDR3 coding sequence is TGTGCCAGCAGCTTAACGCAGGGAACCGGTTACAATGAGCAGTTCTTC. The variable domain in full, with the rest retrieved from reference TRBV7-2 and TRBJ2-1, is GAGVSQSPSNKVTEKGKDVELRCDPISGHTALYWYRQSLGQGLEFLIYFQGNSAPDKSGLPSDRFSAERTGGSVSTLTIQRTQQEDSAVYLCASSLTQGTGYNEQFFGPGTRLTVL.

The chain links TRBV20-1 to TRBJ2-2; D uncertain. In germline, CDR1 is DFQATT, CDR2 SNEGSKA (reference sequence). This CDR3 has 12 amino acids. The V gene lost 8 bases and the J gene lost 5 bases, with 12 bases spanning the gap. The CDR3 loop reads CSSHPYTGELFF. The CDR3 DNA reads as TGCAGTAGCCACCCTTATACCGGGGAGCTGTTTTTT.

The chain carries TRBV20-1 and TRBJ2-7; no clear D gene. The germline gives CDR1 DFQATT, CDR2 SNEGSKA (reference sequence). CDR3 length: 12 residues. V was pared by 6 bases and J by 0 bases, with 9 bases between. In DNA, the CDR3 is TGCAGTGCAAAGCCCCGCTCCTACGAGCAGTACTTC. Its protein is CSAKPRSYEQYF.

V and J are TRBV18 and TRBJ1-1, with 7 bases fitting TRBD1. The ends lost 8 bases at V and 1 base at J; junction bases unmatched: 7. Germline V lookup: CDR1 KGHSH, CDR2 LQKENI. The CDR3 is 14 amino acids. CDR3 sequence: CASHEGQSNTEAFF. CDR3 nucleotides: TGTGCCAGCCACGAGGGACAGTCGAACACTGAAGCTTTCTTT.

CDR3 residues: CAIIVQGVTDTQYF. The CDR3 DNA is TGTGCCATCATTGTTCAGGGCGTCACAGATACGCAGTATTTT. The genes are TRBV10-3 and TRBJ2-3; possible D gene TRBD1, 5 bases. Trimming stripped 7 bases from V and 2 bases from J, with 13 bases between. The germline V gene encodes CDR1 ENHRY and CDR2 SYGVKD. The CDR3 totals 14 residues.

The V call is TRBV11-1, the J call TRBJ2-6; D not resolved. The CDR3 length is 16 residues. Germline V lookup: CDR1 SGHAT, CDR2 FQDESV (reference sequence). V dropped 5 bases and J dropped 0 bases, with 11 bases sitting between them. CDR3 in amino acids: CASSPKQSSGANVLTF. DNA for the CDR3: TGTGCCAGCAGCCCTAAACAGAGCTCTGGGGCCAACGTCCTGACTTTC.

This clonotype was counted a few times. The chain uses TRBV4-3 and TRBJ2-7; 12 nucleotides align to TRBD2. J was trimmed by 0 bases and V by 5 bases; bases with no gene match: 8. CDR3 length equals 17 residues. Germline values: CDR1 LGHNA, CDR2 YSLEER. CDR3 DNA sequence: TGCGCCAGCAGCTACCGGACTAGCGGGGCCAGCTCCTACGAGCAGTACTTC. Translating it yields CASSYRTSGASSYEQYF.

This clonotype was observed many times. The rearrangement links TRBV20-1 to TRBJ2-7; tentatively, D is TRBD1 (5 bases). Germline loops: CDR1 DFQATT, CDR2 SNEGSKA (reference sequence). V gave up 4 bases and J gave up 5 bases, with 18 bases separating them. The CDR3 extends over 14 amino acids. Written as DNA, the CDR3 is TGCAGTGCTATACCCCCCAGGGTGAAAGACGAGCAGTACTTC. Amino acid sequence: CSAIPPRVKDEQYF.

This chain uses TRBV9 with TRBJ2-1; D is uncertain. Germline V lookup: CDR1 SGDLS, CDR2 YYNGEE. CDR3 length: 12 amino acids. Trimming left V 3 bases short and J 9 bases short, with 10 bases between. The CDR3 coding sequence is TGTGCCAGCAGCGGCCGCCAGGCTGAGCAGTTCTTC. Amino acids: CASSGRQAEQFF.

The chain combines TRBV9 with TRBJ2-3; D unresolved. The CDR3 consists of 14 residues. Germline values: CDR1 SGDLS, CDR2 YYNGEE. V lost 6 bases to trimming and J lost 2 bases, with 13 bases between them. The chain's CDR3 is CASTTGVTTDTQYF. The CDR3 DNA is TGTGCCAGCACCACCGGAGTTACCACAGATACGCAGTATTTT.

The chain carries TRBV20-1 and TRBJ2-5; D is ambiguous. The V gene's germline CDR1 is DFQATT and CDR2 SNEGSKA (reference sequence). V lost 6 bases to trimming and J lost 1 base, with 9 bases between them. The CDR3 runs to 12 residues. The CDR3 protein is CSARKGQETQYF. The DNA for the CDR3 is TGCAGTGCGAGAAAGGGCCAAGAGACCCAGTACTTC.

This clonotype was seen more than once but under ten times. J is TRBJ2-3 and V is TRBV6-4; 10 bases agree with TRBD2. The V gene's germline CDR1 is MRHNA and CDR2 SNTAGT. The trim removed 4 bases at V and 4 bases at J, leaving 8 bases unmatched. CDR3 size: 16 residues. The CDR3 DNA follows: TGTGCCAGCAGTGCTTTGAGCGGGGGGGCCCCAGATACGCAGTATTTT. This encodes CASSALSGGAPDTQYF.

The sample holds many counts of this clonotype. The chain uses TRBV7-2 and TRBJ2-3, with TRBD2 matching over 12 bases. The V and J ends lost 4 bases and 5 bases, in that order; junction bases with no gene match: 7. The CDR3 is 16 residues long. In germline, CDR1 is SGHTA, CDR2 FQGNSA. CDR3 sequence reads: CASSSRLAGVGDTQYF. The CDR3 coding sequence is TGTGCCAGCAGCTCCCGACTAGCGGGGGTGGGAGATACGCAGTATTTT.

This clonotype was seen a few times. The rearrangement uses TRBV19 and TRBJ2-5; D unresolved. The V end was cut by 5 bases, the J end by 8 bases, with 15 bases between. There are 13 residues in the CDR3. Germline lookup yields CDR1 LNHDA and CDR2 SQIVND (reference sequence). This chain's CDR3 is CASSPVDRPTQYF. Here the CDR3 DNA reads TGTGCCAGTAGTCCTGTCGATAGGCCTACCCAGTACTTC.

This clonotype has just a few counts. This chain links TRBV10-3 with TRBJ1-5, with no clear D. Between the trimmed V and J ends, which lost 4 bases and 1 base, there was a span of 8 bases. There are 14 residues in the CDR3. Germline CDR1 reads ENHRY; CDR2 reads SYGVKD. CDR3 nucleotide sequence: TGTGCCATCAGTGTGGGCATAAGCAATCAGCCCCAGCATTTT. Translating it yields CAISVGISNQPQHF.

The V and J genes are TRBV6-5 and TRBJ1-2, with TRBD1 as a possible D gene (5 bases). This CDR3 is built from 14 residues. V was trimmed by 4 bases and J by 6 bases, leaving 15 bases between them. Germline V CDR1 and CDR2: MNHEY, SVGAGI. CDR3 sequence: CASSFRAERDGYTF. CDR3 bases: TGTGCCAGCAGTTTCAGGGCGGAGAGGGATGGCTACACCTTC.

The table lists this clonotype with many counts. The chain joins TRBV5-6 to TRBJ2-6; the D is unclear. Trimming cost V 4 bases and J 2 bases, with 10 bases left between them. The CDR3 is 15 residues long. Germline CDR1 SGHDT, CDR2 YYEEEE. CDR3 bases: TGTGCCAGCAGCGGCGGTTTTACTGGGGCCAACGTCCTGACTTTC. Protein product: CASSGGFTGANVLTF.

This clonotype has a count of ten or more. This chain joins TRBV3-1 and TRBJ2-5; possible D gene TRBD2, 6 bases. The CDR3 consists of 15 residues. Trimming cost V 5 bases and J 5 bases, with 18 bases left between them. Germline CDR1 is LGHDT and CDR2 is YNNKEL (reference sequence). The CDR3 DNA follows: TGTGCCAGCAGCTTCACTAGCAATGGGGCGGAGACCCAGTACTTC. It translates to CASSFTSNGAETQYF.

This sequence joins TRBV7-2 and TRBJ2-3, with 11 nucleotides matching TRBD2. CDR3 length: 17 amino acids. The germline CDR1 and CDR2 sequences are SGHTA and FQGNSA. J was trimmed by 0 bases and V by 3 bases; bases with no gene match: 5. The CDR3 loop reads CASSFLAGGPSTDTQYF. The CDR3, as DNA: TGTGCCAGCAGCTTTTTAGCGGGAGGGCCCAGCACAGATACGCAGTATTTT.

There are a few counts of this clonotype. The chain employs TRBV7-9 and TRBJ2-7; 11 nucleotides align to TRBD1. J lost 0 bases, V lost 5 bases, and 6 bases had no gene match. The length of the CDR3 is 16 residues. Germline V lookup: CDR1 SEHNR, CDR2 FQNEAQ (reference sequence). The CDR3 DNA reads TGTGCCAGCAGCGTGGACAGGGGGCCGGTCTCCTACGAGCAGTACTTC. It specifies CASSVDRGPVSYEQYF.

The CDR3 DNA is TGCGCCAGCAGCTTGGCTCGGGGGTCGGGTGGCTACACCTTC. As protein: CASSLARGSGGYTF. The chain has TRBV5-1 and TRBJ1-2; D is possibly TRBD1 (5 bases). Germline V lookup: CDR1 SGHRS, CDR2 YFSETQ. The CDR3 is made up of 14 amino acids. Trimming took off 0 bases at V and 7 bases at J, with 13 bases between the two ends.

This clonotype was detected many times. This chain uses TRBV5-1 with TRBJ2-5, with a weak D call TRBD2 (5 bases). Per the germline V gene, CDR1 is SGHRS and CDR2 is YFSETQ. Deletions cut 2 bases from V and 4 bases from J, with 15 bases between. This CDR3 has 15 residues. CDR3 region: CASSLLTSPPETQYF. The CDR3 nucleotides read TGCGCCAGCAGCTTATTAACTAGTCCCCCAGAGACCCAGTACTTC.

V and J are TRBV6-2 or TRBV6-3 and TRBJ2-2, with a weak D call TRBD2 (7 bases). The CDR3 is 16 residues long. The ends were cut back, 7 bases at V and 5 bases at J, with 20 bases in the middle. Per germline, CDR1 MNHEY and CDR2 SVGEGT. The CDR3 loop reads CASKSSDGGRTGELFF. The DNA for the CDR3 is TGTGCCAGCAAATCCTCCGACGGGGGGCGTACCGGGGAGCTGTTTTTT.

This rearrangement joins TRBV7-9 to TRBJ1-1; D call uncertain. Germline V CDR1 and CDR2: SEHNR, FQNEAQ (reference sequence). V was cut by 6 bases and J by 6 bases, with 14 bases left in between. The CDR3 length is 13 residues. The CDR3 nucleotides read TGTGCCAGCAGGAAGACTGGAAAAGCTGAAGCTTTCTTT. This sequence encodes CASRKTGKAEAFF. Based on the CDR3 plus reference TRBV7-9 and TRBJ1-1, the full variable domain is DTGVSQNPRHKITKRGQNVTFRCDPISEHNRLYWYRQTLGQGPEFLTYFQNEAQLEKSRLLSDRFSAERPKGSFSTLEIQRTEQGDSAMYLCASRKTGKAEAFFGQGTRLTVV.

The table lists this clonotype with a few counts. The rearrangement uses TRBV7-2 and TRBJ2-1, with 10 bases lining up with TRBD2. Germline CDR1 is SGHTA and CDR2 is FQGNSA. The J segment lost 4 bases and the V segment lost 5 bases, leaving 11 bases of the junction unmatched. CDR3 length: 17 residues. CDR3 coding DNA: TGTGCCAGCAGCACCCGAGCCGGGACTAGCGCATACAATGAGCAGTTCTTC. Amino acids: CASSTRAGTSAYNEQFF.